This record looks at one T cell receptor beta chain sequence and its context. Clones were sequenced by immunoSEQ multiplex PCR, and TCRdb holds only the in-frame ones, with some missing. The sample includes about 75,000 clones, 75% to 95% of them seen just once. The trim removed 1 base at V and 1 base at J, leaving 0 bases unmatched. The CDR3 consists of 14 residues. From germline, CDR1 is LGHNA and CDR2 YSLEER. This entry comes from a study of T cell changes during pregnancy in multiple sclerosis. The chain couples TRBV4-3 to TRBJ1-2, with 7 nucleotides matching TRBD1. This TCR was sampled from a female donor with multiple sclerosis, enrolled in a pregnancy study. This sample comprised CD4+ T cells from peripheral blood mononuclear cells, obtained before pregnancy. CDR3 coding DNA: TGCGCCAGCAGCCAAGGGGACAGTAACTATGGCTACACCTTC. Its translation: CASSQGDSNYGYTF.